This T cell receptor (beta chain) was identified during a study of shared clonotypes between healthy human individuals. Overall study context: Per donor, three plates held CD4 naive cells, three held CD4 memory, two held CD8 naive and one held CD8 memory.

CD8 cells regarded as naive lacked CD45RO, were positively chosen for CCR7, and omitted terminally differentiated effector memory CD45RA+ cells. This table comes from immunoSEQ multiplex PCR, and its TCRdb copy is limited to in-frame clones, with some not included. The sample contains just over 2,000,000 clones, about 95% of which appear only once. Germline lookup yields CDR1 SGDLS and CDR2 YYNGEE. The CDR3 is 13 residues long. Trimming removed 4 bases at V and 5 bases at J, with 9 bases between. The sequenced sample consisted of naive CD8+ T cells sorted from blood. The clonotype comes from a man younger than 35 in good health. This chain links TRBV9 with TRBJ1-4, with D hard to call. The DNA for the CDR3 is TGTGCCAGCAGCTACAGAGAAAATGAAAAACTGTTTTTT. It encodes CASSYRENEKLFF.